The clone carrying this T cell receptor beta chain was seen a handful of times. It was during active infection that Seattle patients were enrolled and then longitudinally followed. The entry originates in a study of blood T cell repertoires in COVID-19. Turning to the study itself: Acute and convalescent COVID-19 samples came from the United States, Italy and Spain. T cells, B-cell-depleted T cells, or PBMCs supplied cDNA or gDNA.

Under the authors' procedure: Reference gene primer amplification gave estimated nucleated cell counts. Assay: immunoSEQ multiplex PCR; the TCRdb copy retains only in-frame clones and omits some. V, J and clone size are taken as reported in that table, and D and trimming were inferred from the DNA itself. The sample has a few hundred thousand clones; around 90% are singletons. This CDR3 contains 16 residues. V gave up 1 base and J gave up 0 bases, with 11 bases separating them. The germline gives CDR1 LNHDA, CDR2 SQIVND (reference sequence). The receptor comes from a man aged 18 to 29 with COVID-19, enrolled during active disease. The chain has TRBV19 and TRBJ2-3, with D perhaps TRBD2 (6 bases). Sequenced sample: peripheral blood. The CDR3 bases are TGTGCCAGTAGTATAGGAGTAGCGGCTAGCACAGATACGCAGTATTTT. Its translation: CASSIGVAASTDTQYF.